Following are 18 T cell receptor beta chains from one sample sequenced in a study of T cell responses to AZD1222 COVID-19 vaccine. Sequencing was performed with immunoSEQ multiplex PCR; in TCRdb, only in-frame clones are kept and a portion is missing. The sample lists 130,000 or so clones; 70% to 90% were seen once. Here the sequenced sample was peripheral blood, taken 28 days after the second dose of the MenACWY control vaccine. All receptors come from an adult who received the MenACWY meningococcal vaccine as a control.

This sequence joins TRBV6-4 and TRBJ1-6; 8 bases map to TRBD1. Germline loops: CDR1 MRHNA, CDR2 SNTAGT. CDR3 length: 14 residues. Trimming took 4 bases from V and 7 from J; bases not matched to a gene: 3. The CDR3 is CASSVGQGNSPLHF. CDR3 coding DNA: TGTGCCAGCAGTGTCGGACAGGGAAATTCACCCCTCCACTTT.

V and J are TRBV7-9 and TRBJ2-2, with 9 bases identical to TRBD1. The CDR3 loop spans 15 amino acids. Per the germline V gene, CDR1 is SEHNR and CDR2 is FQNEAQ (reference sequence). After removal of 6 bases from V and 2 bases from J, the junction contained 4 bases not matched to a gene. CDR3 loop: CASRRTGDNTGELFF. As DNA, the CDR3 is TGTGCCAGCAGGCGGACAGGGGACAACACCGGGGAGCTGTTTTTT.

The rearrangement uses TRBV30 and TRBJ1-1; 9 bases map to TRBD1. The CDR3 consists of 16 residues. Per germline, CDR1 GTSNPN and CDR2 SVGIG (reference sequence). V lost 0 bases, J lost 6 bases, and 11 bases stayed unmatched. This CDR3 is CAWSVATGGIGAEAFF. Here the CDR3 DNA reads TGTGCCTGGAGTGTGGCGACAGGGGGGATTGGCGCTGAAGCTTTCTTT.

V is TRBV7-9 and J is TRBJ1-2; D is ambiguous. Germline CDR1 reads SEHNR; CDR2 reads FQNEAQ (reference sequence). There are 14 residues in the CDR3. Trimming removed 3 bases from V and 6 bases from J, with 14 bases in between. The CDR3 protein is CASSFTSVVDGYTF. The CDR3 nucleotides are TGTGCCAGCAGCTTTACTTCAGTCGTCGATGGCTACACCTTC. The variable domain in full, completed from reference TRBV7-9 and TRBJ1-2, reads DTGVSQNPRHKITKRGQNVTFRCDPISEHNRLYWYRQTLGQGPEFLTYFQNEAQLEKSRLLSDRFSAERPKGSFSTLEIQRTEQGDSAMYLCASSFTSVVDGYTFGSGTRLTVV.

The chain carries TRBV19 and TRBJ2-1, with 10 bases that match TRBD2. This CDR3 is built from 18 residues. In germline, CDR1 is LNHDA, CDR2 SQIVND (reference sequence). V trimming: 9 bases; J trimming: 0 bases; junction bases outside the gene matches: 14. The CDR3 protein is CASSRVAGGPSSYNEQFF. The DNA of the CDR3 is TGTGCCAGCAGTCGGGTAGCGGGGGGCCCTAGCTCCTACAATGAGCAGTTCTTC.

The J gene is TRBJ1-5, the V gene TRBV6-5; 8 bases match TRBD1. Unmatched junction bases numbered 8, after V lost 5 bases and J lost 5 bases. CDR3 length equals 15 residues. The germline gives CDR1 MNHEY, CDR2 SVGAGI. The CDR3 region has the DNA TGTGCCAGCAGTCCTCGGACAGGGTCGTATCAGCCCCAGCATTTT. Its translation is CASSPRTGSYQPQHF.

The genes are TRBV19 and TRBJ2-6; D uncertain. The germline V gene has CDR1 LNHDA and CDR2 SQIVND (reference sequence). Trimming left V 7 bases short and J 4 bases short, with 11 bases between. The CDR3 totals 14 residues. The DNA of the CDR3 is TGTGCCAGTAACATAGCACTAGGGGCCAACGTCCTGACTTTC. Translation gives CASNIALGANVLTF.

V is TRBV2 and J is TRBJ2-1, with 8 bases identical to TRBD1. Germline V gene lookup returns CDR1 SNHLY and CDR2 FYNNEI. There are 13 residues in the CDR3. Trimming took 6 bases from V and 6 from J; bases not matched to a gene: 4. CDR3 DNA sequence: TGTGCCAGCAGGGGACAGGCCCCCAATGAGCAGTTCTTC. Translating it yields CASRGQAPNEQFF.

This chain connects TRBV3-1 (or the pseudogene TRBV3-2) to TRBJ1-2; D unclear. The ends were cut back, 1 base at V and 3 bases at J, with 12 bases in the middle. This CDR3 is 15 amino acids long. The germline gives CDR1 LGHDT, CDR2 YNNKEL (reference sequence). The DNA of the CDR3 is TGTGCCAGCAGCCAAGCGGAAGGCCGCCACTATGGCTACACCTTC. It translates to CASSQAEGRHYGYTF.

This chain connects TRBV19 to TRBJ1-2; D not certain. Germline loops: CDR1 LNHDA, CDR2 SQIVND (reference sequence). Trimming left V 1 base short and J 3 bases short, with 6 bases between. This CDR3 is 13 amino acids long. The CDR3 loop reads CASSIAIDYGYTF. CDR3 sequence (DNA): TGTGCCAGTAGTATAGCGATCGACTATGGCTACACCTTC.

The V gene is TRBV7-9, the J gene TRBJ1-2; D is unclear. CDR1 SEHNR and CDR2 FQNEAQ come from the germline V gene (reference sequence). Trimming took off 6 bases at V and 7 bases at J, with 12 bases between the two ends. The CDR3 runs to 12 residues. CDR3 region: CASRWGGGGYTF. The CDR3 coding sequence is TGTGCCAGCAGGTGGGGTGGCGGTGGCTACACCTTC. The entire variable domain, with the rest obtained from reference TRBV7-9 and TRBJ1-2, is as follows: DTGVSQNPRHKITKRGQNVTFRCDPISEHNRLYWYRQTLGQGPEFLTYFQNEAQLEKSRLLSDRFSAERPKGSFSTLEIQRTEQGDSAMYLCASRWGGGGYTFGSGTRLTVV.

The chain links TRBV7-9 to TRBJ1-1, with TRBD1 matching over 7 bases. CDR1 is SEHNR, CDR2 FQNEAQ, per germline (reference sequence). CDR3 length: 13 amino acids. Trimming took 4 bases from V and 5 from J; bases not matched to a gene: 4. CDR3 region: CASSSQGGTEAFF. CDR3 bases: TGTGCCAGCAGCTCGCAGGGGGGAACTGAAGCTTTCTTT.

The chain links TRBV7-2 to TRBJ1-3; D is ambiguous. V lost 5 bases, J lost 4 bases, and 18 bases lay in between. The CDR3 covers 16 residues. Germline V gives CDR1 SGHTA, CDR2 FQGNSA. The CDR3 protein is CASSPSAGRTGNTIYF. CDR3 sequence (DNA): TGTGCCAGCAGCCCCTCTGCGGGGAGGACGGGAAACACCATATATTTT.

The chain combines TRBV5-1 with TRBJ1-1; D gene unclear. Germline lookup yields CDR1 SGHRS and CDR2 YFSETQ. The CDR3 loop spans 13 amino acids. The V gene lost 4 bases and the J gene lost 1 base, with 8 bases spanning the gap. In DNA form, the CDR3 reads TGCGCCAGCAGCCCAAATACGAACACTGAAGCTTTCTTT. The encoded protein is CASSPNTNTEAFF. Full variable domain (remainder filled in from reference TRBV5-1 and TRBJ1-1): KAGVTQTPRYLIKTRGQQVTLSCSPISGHRSVSWYQQTPGQGLQFLFEYFSETQRNKGNFPGRFSGRQFSNSRSEMNVSTLELGDSALYLCASSPNTNTEAFFGQGTRLTVV.

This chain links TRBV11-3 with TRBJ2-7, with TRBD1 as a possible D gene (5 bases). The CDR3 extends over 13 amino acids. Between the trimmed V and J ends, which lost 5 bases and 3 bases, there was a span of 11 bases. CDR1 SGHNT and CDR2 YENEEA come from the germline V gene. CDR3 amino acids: CASSLTAGYEQYF. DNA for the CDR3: TGTGCCAGCAGCCTGACAGCCGGCTACGAGCAGTACTTC.

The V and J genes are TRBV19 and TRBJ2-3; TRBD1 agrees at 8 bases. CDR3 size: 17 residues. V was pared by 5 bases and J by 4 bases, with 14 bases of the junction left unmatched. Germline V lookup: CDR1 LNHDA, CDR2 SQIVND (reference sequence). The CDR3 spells CASSSTRDRGGADTQYF. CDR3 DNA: TGTGCCAGTAGTTCCACTAGAGACAGGGGAGGCGCAGATACGCAGTATTTT.

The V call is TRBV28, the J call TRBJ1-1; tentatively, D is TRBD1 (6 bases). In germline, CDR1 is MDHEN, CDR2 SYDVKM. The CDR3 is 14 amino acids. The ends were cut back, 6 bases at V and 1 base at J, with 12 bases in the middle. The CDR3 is CASRVGQRNTEAFF. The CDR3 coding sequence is TGTGCCAGCAGGGTCGGACAGCGGAACACTGAAGCTTTCTTT.

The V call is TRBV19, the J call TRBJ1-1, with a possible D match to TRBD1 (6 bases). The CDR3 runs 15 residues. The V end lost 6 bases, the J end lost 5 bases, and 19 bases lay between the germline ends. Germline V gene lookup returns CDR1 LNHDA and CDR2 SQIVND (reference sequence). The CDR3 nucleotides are TGTGCCAGTAGACCTCAGGGGCGTATAAGGACTGAAGCTTTCTTT. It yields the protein CASRPQGRIRTEAFF.